Reported below is one TCR beta chain. This specimen belongs to a study of molecular identifiers for immune sequencing clone quantification. Trimming at V came to 5 bases and at J to 5 bases, leaving 12 bases not matched to a gene. CDR1 is MNHEY, CDR2 SMNVEV, per germline (reference sequence). The CDR3 is 16 residues long. Using its own MiXCR run on the PCR reads, TCRdb lists one record per CDR3 protein. The sample shows about 300,000 distinct CDR3 sequences, 20% to 25% of them seen only once. V and J are TRBV27 and TRBJ2-5, with TRBD2 identical over 9 bases. What was sequenced was naive CD8+ T cells from blood, with Jurkat cell RNA spiked in. Noted subset: FACS-sorted CD8+CD4-CCR7+CD45RA+ naive T cells. The clonotype comes from a human donor in good health. Some libraries in this study had Jurkat cell RNA spiked in. The CDR3 bases are TGTGCCAGCAGTCCCGAAGCTAGCGGGGTTCGGGAGACCCAGTACTTC. As protein: CASSPEASGVRETQYF.